The subject of this entry is one T cell receptor beta chain. Repertoires were generated with immunoSEQ multiplex PCR, while TCRdb's copy carries only in-frame clones and drops some. Of about 55,000 clones in the sample, approximately 91% are singletons; the top ten hold approximately 3.4%. The data originate from a study of control samples from healthy donors and cancer patients. CDR1 SQVTM and CDR2 ANQGSEA come from the germline V gene. This CDR3 has 10 amino acids. Trimming removed 6 bases at V and 4 bases at J, with 6 bases between. This TCR was sampled from a man aged 50 to 59 in good health. The V gene is TRBV29-1, the J gene TRBJ1-2; D is undetermined. Material for sequencing was blood. The CDR3 coding sequence is TGCAGCGTGGGTTCCTATGGCTACACCTTC. It encodes CSVGSYGYTF. Based on the CDR3 plus reference TRBV29-1 and TRBJ1-2, the full variable domain is SAVISQKPSRDICQRGTSLTIQCQVDSQVTMMFWYRQQPGQSLTLIATANQGSEATYESGFVIDKFPISRPNLTFSTLTVSNMSPEDSSIYLCSVGSYGYTFGSGTRLTVV.